This TCR beta chain stems from a study of shared clonotypes between healthy human individuals. Some clones are missing from TCRdb's copy, which holds only in-frame ones; the method was immunoSEQ multiplex PCR. Of millions of clones in the sample, 85% to 95% were seen once. Per germline, CDR1 ENHRY and CDR2 SYGVKD. This CDR3 comprises 14 residues. The ends were cut back, 8 bases at V and 4 bases at J, with 12 bases in the middle. The genes are TRBV10-3 and TRBJ1-6; possible D gene TRBD1, 6 bases. The sequence was collected from a man aged 18 to 30 in good health. Sequencing input: naive CD4+ T cells sorted from blood. Subset reported: CD45RA+ positively selected. The chain's CDR3 is CAIRPGDYNSPLHF. The DNA of the CDR3 is TGTGCCATCCGGCCAGGGGATTATAATTCACCCCTCCACTTT.